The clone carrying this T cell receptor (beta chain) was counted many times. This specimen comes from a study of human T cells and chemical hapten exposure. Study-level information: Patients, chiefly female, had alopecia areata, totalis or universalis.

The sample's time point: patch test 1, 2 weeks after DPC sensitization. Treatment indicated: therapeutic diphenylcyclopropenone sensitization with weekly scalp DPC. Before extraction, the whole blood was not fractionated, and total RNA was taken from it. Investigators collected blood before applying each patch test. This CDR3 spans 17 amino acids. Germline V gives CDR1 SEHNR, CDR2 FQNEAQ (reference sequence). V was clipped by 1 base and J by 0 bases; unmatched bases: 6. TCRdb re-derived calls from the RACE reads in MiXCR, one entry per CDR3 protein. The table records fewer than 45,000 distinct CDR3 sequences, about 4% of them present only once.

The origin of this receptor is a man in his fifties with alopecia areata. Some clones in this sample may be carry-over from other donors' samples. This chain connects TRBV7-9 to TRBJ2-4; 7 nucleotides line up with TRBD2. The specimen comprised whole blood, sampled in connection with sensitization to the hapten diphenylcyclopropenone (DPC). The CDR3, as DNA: TGTGCCAGCAGCTTAGGCGCGGGGAGGGTAGCCAAAAACATTCAGTACTTC. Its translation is CASSLGAGRVAKNIQYF.